Following are 5 T cell receptor beta chains from one sample sequenced in a study of T cell clonality in common variable immunodeficiency. Only in-frame clones appear in the TCRdb table, and some are missing; sequencing was by immunoSEQ multiplex PCR. Observed in the sample are around 45,000 clones, none of them singletons. Input material: peripheral blood mononuclear cells. These receptors were obtained from a person aged 18-70 years in good health.

This clone was detected many times. The read ends 3 residues early relative to the CDR3; the germline J gene fills the gap. This sequence joins TRBV7-2 and TRBJ1-5; D gene uncertain. V was trimmed by 1 base and J by 0 bases, leaving 7 bases between them. The CDR3 is 15 residues long. Germline V gene sequence: CDR1 SGHTA, CDR2 FQGNSA. Partial CDR3 DNA: TGTGCCAGCAGCTTAGGCAGGAATAGCAATCAGCCC. It encodes CASSLGRNSNQP. The full CDR3 protein is CASSLGRNSNQPQHF.

This clone came up a few times. Coverage ceases 3 residues before the CDR3 finishes, and the germline J gene fills in the end. V and J are TRBV7-8 and TRBJ2-3, with D uncertain. The CDR3 is 16 residues long. Germline CDR1 is SGHVS and CDR2 is FQNEAQ. This chain's CDR3 is CASSIGVDTYQETQYF. Incomplete CDR3 DNA: TGTGCCAGCAGCATAGGTGTAGATACGTACCAAGAGACG.

A word on this clone: Coverage ceases 3 residues before the CDR3 finishes, and the germline J gene fills in the end. V and J are TRBV11-2 and TRBJ2-7; maybe TRBD2 (7 bases). Germline loops: CDR1 SGHAT, CDR2 FQNNGV. The CDR3 has 15 amino acids. V dropped 3 bases and J dropped 6 bases, with 18 bases sitting between them. The CDR3 reads CASSLGLGGAGEQYF. The DNA read from the CDR3 is TGTGCCAGCAGCTTGGGACTGGGGGGGGCCGGCGAG.

This clone was observed a few times. Sequencing ends 3 residues short of the CDR3 end; the germline J gene provides the rest. V is TRBV18 and J is TRBJ2-2; TRBD1 aligns across 8 bases. The CDR3 totals 15 residues. Germline assignment: CDR1 KGHSH and CDR2 LQKENI. CDR3 bases read: TGTGCCAGCTCACCCCGACAGGGGATTAATGAAAAG. It yields the protein CASSPRQGINEK. From start to end, the CDR3 is CASSPRQGINEKLFF.

This clone has ten or more counts. The read finishes 3 residues shy of the CDR3 end, and the germline J gene is used to complete it. The genes are TRBV2 and TRBJ2-1; 11 bases are a match to TRBD2. Trimming removed 4 bases from V and 0 bases from J; junction bases left unmatched: 8. Per the germline V gene, CDR1 is SNHLY and CDR2 is FYNNEI. The CDR3 loop spans 18 amino acids. The sequenced part of the CDR3 DNA is TGTGCCAGCAGTGCGGCTAGCGGGGGGATTAGCTCCTACAATGAG. This encodes CASSAASGGISSYNE. The CDR3 as a whole reads CASSAASGGISSYNEQFF.